These T cell receptor beta chains were read from a single sample in a study of early T cells in non-severe SARS-CoV-2 infection. From the 5' RACE reads, TCRdb called clonotypes with MiXCR, one entry per CDR3 protein. This sample has about 98,000 distinct CDR3 sequences; around an eighth occur once, and the top ten carry roughly 7%. The sample consisted of whole blood. These receptor sequences come from an adult who was a healthcare worker with PCR-confirmed SARS-CoV-2 infection or an uninfected control (not recorded which). The CDR3 runs from the conserved cysteine through the conserved F or W. D genes are given only for firm matches. The size field is filled for only some rows; it gives once, few, many or a size class.

abundance: few; d_gene: NA; j_gene: TRBJ2-5; v_gene: TRBV3-1; CDR3aa: CASSPPTLGTQYF; CDR3nt: TGTGCCAGCAGCCCCCCGACGTTGGGGACCCAGTACTTC
abundance: few; d_gene: NA; j_gene: TRBJ2-1; v_gene: TRBV28; CDR3aa: CASRSTNEQFF; CDR3nt: TGTGCCAGCAGGTCGACAAATGAGCAGTTCTTC
abundance: few; d_gene: TRBD1; j_gene: TRBJ2-5; v_gene: TRBV5-1; CDR3aa: CASSPPTGYGETQYF; CDR3nt: TGCGCCAGCAGCCCACCGACAGGGTACGGGGAGACCCAGTACTTC
abundance: many; d_gene: TRBD1; j_gene: TRBJ2-7; v_gene: TRBV3-1; CDR3aa: CASSRETTGFPYEQYF; CDR3nt: TGTGCCAGCAGCCGAGAAACGACAGGGTTCCCCTACGAGCAGTACTTC
abundance: many; d_gene: NA; j_gene: TRBJ2-5; v_gene: TRBV6-5; CDR3aa: CASSYSGFFMGQETQYF; CDR3nt: TGTGCCAGCAGTTACTCGGGGTTCTTCATGGGGCAAGAGACCCAGTACTTC
abundance: few; d_gene: NA; j_gene: TRBJ1-5; v_gene: TRBV6-5; CDR3aa: CASRVLRGNQPQHF; CDR3nt: TGTGCCAGCAGGGTTCTACGGGGCAATCAGCCCCAGCATTTT
abundance: NA; d_gene: NA; j_gene: TRBJ1-3; v_gene: TRBV15; CDR3aa: CATSRNPGQGNTIYF; CDR3nt: TGTGCCACCAGCAGAAACCCGGGACAAGGAAACACCATATATTTT
abundance: few; d_gene: NA; j_gene: TRBJ1-2; v_gene: TRBV12-3/TRBV12-4; CDR3aa: CASSFRQHGYTF; CDR3nt: TGTGCCAGCAGTTTCCGGCAGCATGGCTACACCTTC
abundance: many; d_gene: NA; j_gene: TRBJ2-1; v_gene: TRBV6-1; CDR3aa: CASSEWEHLRRNEQFF; CDR3nt: TGTGCCAGCAGTGAATGGGAGCACCTCCGGCGGAATGAGCAGTTCTTC
abundance: many; d_gene: TRBD1; j_gene: TRBJ1-1; v_gene: TRBV7-2; CDR3aa: CASSYTGGTEAFF; CDR3nt: TGTGCCAGCAGCTACACAGGGGGAACTGAAGCTTTCTTT
abundance: NA; d_gene: TRBD1; j_gene: TRBJ2-7; v_gene: TRBV29-1; CDR3aa: CSVEDRGSYEQYF; CDR3nt: TGCAGCGTTGAGGACAGGGGTTCCTACGAGCAGTACTTC
abundance: many; d_gene: NA; j_gene: TRBJ2-7; v_gene: TRBV27; CDR3aa: CASSPLGGYEQYF; CDR3nt: TGTGCCAGCAGTCCGTTGGGTGGCTACGAGCAGTACTTC
abundance: many; d_gene: TRBD1; j_gene: TRBJ2-1; v_gene: TRBV18; CDR3aa: CASSPLDRRIYNEQFF; CDR3nt: TGTGCCAGCTCACCATTGGACAGGCGAATTTACAATGAGCAGTTCTTC
abundance: NA; d_gene: TRBD2; j_gene: TRBJ2-1; v_gene: TRBV7-6; CDR3aa: CASSLGTSGGGKQFF; CDR3nt: TGTGCCAGCAGCCTAGGGACTAGCGGGGGGGGTAAGCAGTTCTTC
abundance: few; d_gene: NA; j_gene: TRBJ1-1; v_gene: TRBV28; CDR3aa: CASSLRNRNTEAFF; CDR3nt: TGTGCCAGCAGCCTTAGAAACAGAAACACTGAAGCTTTCTTT